The 13 T cell receptor beta chains listed next were all sequenced from one sample in a study of shared clonotypes between healthy human individuals. The repertoire was sequenced with immunoSEQ multiplex PCR; TCRdb's copy has only in-frame clones and lacks some. The repertoire holds about a million clones, with about three quarters as singletons. The sequenced sample was memory CD4+ T cells sorted from blood. Subset indicated: CD45RA-negative fraction. The receptor set was obtained from a man younger than 35 in good health.

V gene TRBV10-1 combines with J gene TRBJ2-3, with D tentatively TRBD1 (7 bases). CDR3 length equals 12 residues. Germline V gene sequence: CDR1 WNHNN, CDR2 SYGVQD (reference sequence). Trimming removed 6 bases from V and 9 bases from J, with 13 bases in between. The CDR3 region is CASSGGQWTQYF. Written as DNA, the CDR3 is TGCGCCAGCAGCGGGGGACAGTGGACGCAGTATTTT.

This clone is medium-sized by share. The chain recombines TRBV30 with TRBJ1-6; 7 nucleotides align to TRBD1. Germline V gene data show CDR1 as GTSNPN and CDR2 as SVGIG (reference sequence). This CDR3 has 12 amino acids. CDR3 in DNA: TGTGCTAGAAACAGGGGTGATTCACCCCTCCACTTT. Translated, it gives CARNRGDSPLHF.

This chain uses TRBV2 with TRBJ2-5, with 9 nucleotides matching TRBD2. CDR1 and CDR2 (germline): SNHLY, FYNNEI. V lost 4 bases and J lost 1; bases outside the gene matches: 4. The CDR3 is made up of 15 amino acids. In DNA, the CDR3 is TGTGCCAGCAGTGGGACTAGCGCCTTCCAAGAGACCCAGTACTTC. Protein sequence: CASSGTSAFQETQYF.

CDR3 bases: TGCGCCAGCAGCATGGGACTGTCAGGAAGTGGAAACACCATATATTTT. Translating gives CASSMGLSGSGNTIYF. The chain combines TRBV5-1 with TRBJ1-3, with TRBD1 as a possible D gene (5 bases). There are 16 residues in the CDR3. Germline V gene sequence: CDR1 SGHRS, CDR2 YFSETQ. The V end lost 4 bases, the J end lost 3 bases, and 17 bases lay between the germline ends.

This clone has a handful of counts. This chain uses TRBV6-1 with TRBJ2-6; tentatively, D is TRBD1 (5 bases). Trimming shortened V by 4 bases and J by 4 bases, and 11 bases separated the two germline ends. The CDR3 covers 15 residues. Per germline, CDR1 MNHNS and CDR2 SASEGT. The CDR3 loop is CASSGWGQGANVLTF. The CDR3 DNA reads TGTGCCAGCAGTGGTTGGGGCCAAGGGGCCAACGTCCTGACTTTC.

This clone was detected only once. The gene calls are TRBV18 and TRBJ2-6, with 12 bases fitting TRBD1. J gave up 0 bases and V 2 bases, and 8 bases lay outside the gene matches. Looked up from germline, CDR1 is KGHSH and CDR2 is LQKENI. This CDR3 region has 20 residues. Written as DNA, the CDR3 is TGTGCCAGCTCACCAGTTGCCGGGACAGGGGGCCCCTCTGGGGCCAACGTCCTGACTTTC. Translating gives CASSPVAGTGGPSGANVLTF. Filled out from reference TRBV18 and TRBJ2-6, the complete variable domain reads NAGVMQNPRHLVRRRGQEARLRCSPMKGHSHVYWYRQLPEEGLKFMVYLQKENIIDESGMPKERFSAEFPKEGPSILRIQQVVRGDSAAYFCASSPVAGTGGPSGANVLTFGAGSRLTVL.

As to this clone: The junction departs from germline at one end; a sequencing error may be responsible. The CDR3 region is CASSPTGGSVSSVF. In DNA, the CDR3 is TGTGCCAGTAGTCCCACGGGGGGGAGTGTTTCTTCGGTCTTC. This chain joins TRBV19 and TRBJ2-1, with 8 bases fitting TRBD2. The CDR3 consists of 14 residues. Germline V gives CDR1 LNHDA, CDR2 SQIVND (reference sequence).

The genes are TRBV7-2 and TRBJ1-3; D not resolved. Germline CDR1 and CDR2: SGHTA and FQGNSA. The CDR3 covers 12 residues. The V gene lost 5 bases and the J gene lost 8 bases, with 10 bases spanning the gap. The CDR3 region is CASSARGDTIYF. CDR3 DNA sequence: TGTGCCAGCAGCGCACGCGGAGACACCATATATTTT.

The chain employs TRBV7-9 and TRBJ2-5, with 8 bases lining up with TRBD1. Germline V lookup: CDR1 SEHNR, CDR2 FQNEAQ (reference sequence). The CDR3 has 13 residues. Trimming took 5 bases from V and 6 from J; bases not matched to a gene: 5. CDR3 residues: CASSDRDRQTQYF. DNA for the CDR3: TGTGCCAGCAGCGACCGGGACAGGCAGACCCAGTACTTC. Drawing the rest from reference TRBV7-9 and TRBJ2-5, the complete variable domain is DTGVSQNPRHKITKRGQNVTFRCDPISEHNRLYWYRQTLGQGPEFLTYFQNEAQLEKSRLLSDRFSAERPKGSFSTLEIQRTEQGDSAMYLCASSDRDRQTQYFGPGTRLLVL.

The chain employs TRBV14 and TRBJ1-2; tentative D call: TRBD1 (5 bases). This CDR3 region has 15 residues. Trimming removed 0 bases from V and 0 bases from J, with 8 bases in between. Per germline, CDR1 SGHDN and CDR2 FVKESK. CDR3 in amino acids: CASSQEWGTNYGYTF. For the CDR3, the DNA is TGTGCCAGCAGCCAAGAATGGGGGACTAACTATGGCTACACCTTC.

This clone turned up a few times. V usage is TRBV5-4 and J usage is TRBJ2-5; D is possibly TRBD1 (5 bases). CDR3 length equals 15 residues. Trimming stripped 0 bases from V and 2 bases from J, with 11 bases between. Germline V gives CDR1 SGHNT, CDR2 YYREEE (reference sequence). This CDR3 reads CASSLAGNRQETQYF. CDR3 DNA sequence: TGTGCCAGCAGCTTGGCAGGGAACCGACAAGAGACCCAGTACTTC.

V gene TRBV28 combines with J gene TRBJ1-5; D unclear. V was clipped by 8 bases and J by 0 bases, with 14 bases between them. The CDR3 totals 15 residues. CDR1 is MDHEN and CDR2 is SYDVKM in the germline V gene. CDR3 residues: CASGVSDYSNQPQHF. For the CDR3, the DNA is TGTGCCAGCGGCGTGAGTGATTATAGCAATCAGCCCCAGCATTTT.

The sample holds one count of this clone. The rearrangement joins TRBV21-1 to TRBJ2-3; TRBD1 is the table's D call and was not checked against the DNA. TRBV21-1 is a pseudogene segment. The CDR3 is 14 residues long. CDR3: CASTPTGRTDTQYF. The DNA of the CDR3 is TGTGCCAGCACACCGACAGGGAGAACAGATACGCAGTATTTT.